The rows below give T cell receptor beta chains drawn from one sample of a study of blood T cell repertoires in COVID-19. TCRdb keeps only in-frame clones here, not all; method: immunoSEQ multiplex PCR. The sample has about 250,000 clones, around 83% seen once; the top ten hold just over 6.5%. Sequencing was carried out using PBMCs or T cells enriched from blood (not recorded which). These TCRs come from a woman in her forties or fifties who had been exposed to COVID-19. Both conserved end residues are part of each CDR3. The order of the fields is V gene, clone size, J gene, CDR3 protein. Clone size is not always given. Where it is, it says once, few, many or a class for expanded clones.

TRBV5-8	few	TRBJ2-2	CASSHLQGFSTGELFF
TRBV28	.	TRBJ1-6	CASMVRSRGREESYNSPLHF
TRBV21-1	.	TRBJ2-3	CASSCRTGECTDTQYF
TRBV9	.	TRBJ2-2	CASSVGSGATGELFF
TRBV2	few	TRBJ1-1	CASRSGLMNTEAFF
TRBV7-9	.	TRBJ1-3	CASSLALQGSSGNTIYF
TRBV10-2	.	TRBJ2-1	CASSPLSSYNEQFF
TRBV6-5	.	TRBJ1-1	CASSRWDRAEAFF
TRBV28	.	TRBJ1-3	CASSYEDRPPGNTIYF
TRBV15	.	TRBJ2-2	CATSRDRQGVSGELFF
TRBV6-5	.	TRBJ1-5	CASSSGGLGNQPQHF
TRBV5-1	.	TRBJ1-3	CASSLVTGQLGNTIYF
TRBV6-5	.	TRBJ1-1	CASSSPGDRGSREAFF
TRBV6-1	.	TRBJ1-1	CASSEARGGGTEAFF
TRBV2	.	TRBJ1-4	CASSDGRANEKLFF
TRBV27	.	TRBJ1-1	CASRGQGNTEAFF
TRBV5-4	.	TRBJ1-1	CASSFPGTGNMNTEAFF
TRBV19	.	TRBJ1-4	CASTSRDSGSGLGKLFF
TRBV21-1	few	TRBJ1-3	CASSTRSRGSGNTIYF
TRBV7-2	.	TRBJ2-7	CASSLSGRDGAYEQYF
TRBV2	.	TRBJ1-4	CASSDGAVEKLFF
TRBV6-5	.	TRBJ2-2	CASRSLTGELFF
TRBV12-3/TRBV12-4	few	TRBJ2-5	CASSLTRQETQYF
TRBV12-3/TRBV12-4	.	TRBJ2-1	CASSPPRVGEQFF
TRBV30	.	TRBJ1-2	CAWSGRDRGVYGYTF
TRBV7-9	.	TRBJ2-3	CASSPVGNTDTQYF
TRBV29-1	once	TRBJ1-1	CSVVSQGNTEAFF
TRBV20-1	.	TRBJ1-2	CSASLWGQGYTF
TRBV18	.	TRBJ1-4	CASSPPGTGEKLFF
TRBV29-1	few	TRBJ2-7	CSVISGNSYEQYF
TRBV29-1	.	TRBJ1-2	CSVVTGQDYGYTF